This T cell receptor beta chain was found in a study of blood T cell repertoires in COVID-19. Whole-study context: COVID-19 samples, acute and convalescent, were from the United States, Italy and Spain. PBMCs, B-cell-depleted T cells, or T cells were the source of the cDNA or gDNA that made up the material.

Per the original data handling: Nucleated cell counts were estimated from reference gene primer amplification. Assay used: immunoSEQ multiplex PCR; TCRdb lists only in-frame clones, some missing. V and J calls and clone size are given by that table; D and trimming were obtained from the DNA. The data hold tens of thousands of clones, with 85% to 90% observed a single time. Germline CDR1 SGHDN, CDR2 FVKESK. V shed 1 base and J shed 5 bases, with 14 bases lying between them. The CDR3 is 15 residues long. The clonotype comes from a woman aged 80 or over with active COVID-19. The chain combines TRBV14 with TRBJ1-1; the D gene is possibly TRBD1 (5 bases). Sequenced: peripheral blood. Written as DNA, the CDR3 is TGTGCCAGCAGCCAAGGCACGGGCCAGGGTACTGAAGCTTTCTTT. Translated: CASSQGTGQGTEAFF.